Following are 25 T cell receptor beta chains from one sample sequenced in a study of cytomegalovirus exposure and HLA in healthy donors. PCR primers comprised 60 Vbeta and 13 Jbeta primers. Assay: immunoSEQ multiplex PCR; the TCRdb copy retains only in-frame clones and omits some. The sample holds 120,000 to 150,000 clones, 60% to 85% seen once. Material: PBMCs. These TCRs come from a man younger than 35 in good health and CMV-seronegative.

This clone was counted once. The chain's CDR3 is CASSPRGPVFNEQFF. In DNA, the CDR3 is TGTGCCAGCAGCCCGCGGGGGCCGGTTTTCAATGAGCAGTTCTTC. V is TRBV7-9 and J is TRBJ2-1; D possibly corresponds to TRBD2 (7 bases). The V end was cut by 5 bases, the J end by 6 bases, with 17 bases between. Germline CDR1 and CDR2: SEHNR and FQNEAQ (reference sequence). The CDR3 totals 15 residues.

The chain joins TRBV30 to TRBJ2-5, with TRBD2 identical over 7 bases. The J call may be faulty, since TRBJ2-7 better matches the DNA end. CDR3 length: 13 amino acids. The germline V gene encodes CDR1 GTSNPN and CDR2 SVGIG (reference sequence). This CDR3 reads CAWSSGGTYEQYF. The CDR3 DNA follows: TGTGCCTGGTCTAGCGGAGGGACCTACGAGCAGTACTTC.

The rearrangement uses TRBV28 and TRBJ2-5; 8 bases match TRBD1. The tail of the sequence fits TRBJ2-7 better, so the J call may be wrong. The CDR3 length is 15 residues. Per the germline V gene, CDR1 is MDHEN and CDR2 is SYDVKM. CDR3 amino acids: CASSPRAGGAYEQYF. DNA for the CDR3: TGTGCCAGCAGTCCGAGGGCAGGGGGCGCCTACGAGCAGTACTTC.

The chain links TRBV9 to TRBJ2-5, with 8 bases that match TRBD2. This CDR3 region has 12 residues. The germline V gene has CDR1 SGDLS and CDR2 YYNGEE. Trimming cost V 3 bases and J 10 bases; bases outside gene matches: 5. The CDR3 protein is CASSDSGINQYF. The DNA of the CDR3 is TGTGCCAGCAGCGATAGCGGGATAAACCAGTACTTC.

The chain recombines TRBV6-1 with TRBJ2-7; 12 bases fit TRBD2. This CDR3 has 15 amino acids. V lost 8 bases, J lost 0 bases, and 5 bases stayed unmatched. Germline CDR1 MNHNS, CDR2 SASEGT. This chain's CDR3 is CASETSGGPSYEQYF. In DNA, the CDR3 is TGTGCCAGCGAAACTAGCGGGGGGCCCTCCTACGAGCAGTACTTC.

V is TRBV28 and J is TRBJ2-5; no definite D call. Germline CDR1 and CDR2: MDHEN and SYDVKM. This CDR3 comprises 13 residues. Trimming cost V 5 bases and J 2 bases, with 9 bases left between them. The CDR3 DNA reads TGTGCCAGCAGTCTGCCTAGTCAAGAGACCCAGTACTTC. This encodes CASSLPSQETQYF.

The genes are TRBV11-2 and TRBJ1-2; no definite D call. This CDR3 spans 15 amino acids. Between the trimmed V and J ends, which lost 4 bases and 4 bases, there was a span of 16 bases. Germline V gene data show CDR1 as SGHAT and CDR2 as FQNNGV. The CDR3 DNA follows: TGTGCCAGCAGCTACCCCTTCGGGGAATCCTATGGCTACACCTTC. This encodes CASSYPFGESYGYTF.

The V and J genes are TRBV27 and TRBJ2-7, with 7 bases matching TRBD2. CDR3 size: 15 residues. With 2 bases clipped from V and 3 bases from J, the junction kept 7 bases outside the gene matches. Germline-derived CDR1 and CDR2 are MNHEY and SMNVEV (reference sequence). CDR3 in DNA: TGTGCCAGCAGTTTAGCGGGAGCGGGTTTCTACGAGCAGTACTTC. It specifies CASSLAGAGFYEQYF.

This clone showed up just once. The V and J genes are TRBV28 and TRBJ2-2; 8 bases map to TRBD1. The CDR3 loop spans 16 amino acids. CDR1 MDHEN and CDR2 SYDVKM come from the germline V gene. V lost 5 bases and J lost 6; bases outside the gene matches: 11. The CDR3 here is CASSRSRGQVSGELFF. In DNA, the CDR3 is TGTGCCAGCAGTCGATCCAGGGGGCAGGTTTCCGGGGAGCTGTTTTTT. Full variable domain (remainder filled in from reference TRBV28 and TRBJ2-2): DVKVTQSSRYLVKRTGEKVFLECVQDMDHENMFWYRQDPGLGLRLIYFSYDVKMKEKGDIPEGYSVSREKKERFSLILESASTNQTSMYLCASSRSRGQVSGELFFGEGSRLTVL.

The chain links TRBV28 to TRBJ1-1; TRBD1 aligns across 9 bases. Germline lookup yields CDR1 MDHEN and CDR2 SYDVKM. The CDR3 spans 16 residues. V trimming: 5 bases; J trimming: 2 bases; junction bases outside the gene matches: 9. The CDR3 region has the DNA TGTGCCAGCAGTCCATACATCACAGGGGGCAACACTGAAGCTTTCTTT. It is translated as CASSPYITGGNTEAFF.

This sequence joins TRBV19 and TRBJ1-6; 10 nucleotides agree with TRBD1. The CDR3 has 16 residues. The V and J ends lost 4 bases and 9 bases, in that order; junction bases with no gene match: 9. The germline V gene has CDR1 LNHDA and CDR2 SQIVND (reference sequence). Written as DNA, the CDR3 is TGTGCCAGTAGTACGGGACGACAGGGGGCGGGTTCACCCCTCCACTTT. Protein product: CASSTGRQGAGSPLHF.

The chain links TRBV6-1 to TRBJ2-3; TRBD2 matches at 9 bases. The V gene's germline CDR1 is MNHNS and CDR2 SASEGT. The CDR3 loop spans 15 amino acids. With V trimmed by 7 bases and J by 3 bases, 8 bases remained unmatched. The CDR3 spells CASTFGGRATDTQYF. DNA for the CDR3: TGTGCCAGCACCTTTGGCGGGAGGGCGACAGATACGCAGTATTTT.

The chain carries TRBV6-1 and TRBJ1-2; D possibly corresponds to TRBD1 (5 bases). The germline V gene has CDR1 MNHNS and CDR2 SASEGT. The V and J ends lost 2 bases and 4 bases respectively, with 11 bases between them. This CDR3 has 14 residues. In nucleotides, the CDR3 is TGTGCCAGCAGTGAAAGGGTCAGGGTCTATGGCTACACCTTC. It translates to CASSERVRVYGYTF.

V and J are TRBV5-1 and TRBJ2-2; D might be TRBD2 (6 bases). Germline-derived CDR1 and CDR2 are SGHRS and YFSETQ. Between the trimmed V and J ends, which lost 4 bases and 6 bases, there was a span of 13 bases. This CDR3 has 14 residues. DNA of the CDR3: TGCGCCAGCAGCCCGACGCCGGGGGCCGGGGAGCTGTTTTTT. It encodes CASSPTPGAGELFF.

This clone was found a few times. The chain uses TRBV27 and TRBJ2-3; 12 nucleotides line up with TRBD2. The CDR3 covers 15 residues. Germline loops: CDR1 MNHEY, CDR2 SMNVEV (reference sequence). The V gene end was trimmed by 5 bases and the J gene end by 3 bases; junction bases not matched to a gene: 3. The DNA for the CDR3 is TGTGCCAGCAGTCCGACTAGCGGGAGAACAGATACGCAGTATTTT. Translating it yields CASSPTSGRTDTQYF.

V usage is TRBV12-2 and J usage is TRBJ2-2; the table assigns TRBD1, which was not confirmed against the DNA. TRBV12-2 is noted as a pseudogene. This CDR3 region has 17 residues. For the CDR3, the DNA is TGTGCAAGTCGCTTAGCCACAGGGGGGGAGAACACCGGGGAGCTGTTTTTT. It encodes CASRLATGGENTGELFF.

This chain connects TRBV7-3 to TRBJ2-1; 7 bases fit TRBD1. The CDR3 covers 16 residues. The V and J ends lost 5 bases and 1 base, in that order; junction bases with no gene match: 8. Germline V gene lookup returns CDR1 SGHTA and CDR2 FQGTGA. CDR3 DNA: TGTGCCAGCAGCCCGCGGACAGGCCTTTCCTACAATGAGCAGTTCTTC. This codes for CASSPRTGLSYNEQFF.

The chain has TRBV2 and TRBJ2-7, with 13 bases aligning to TRBD2. From germline, CDR1 is SNHLY and CDR2 FYNNEI. CDR3 length: 15 amino acids. V was pared by 3 bases and J by 6 bases, with 5 bases of the junction left unmatched. CDR3 sequence (DNA): TGTGCCAGCAGTGACGGACTAGCGGGAGTGGGCGAGCAGTACTTC. Amino acids: CASSDGLAGVGEQYF.

The chain couples TRBV10-3 to TRBJ2-2; the D gene is possibly TRBD2 (6 bases). The V gene lost 6 bases and the J gene lost 5 bases, with 19 bases spanning the gap. Germline V CDR1 and CDR2: ENHRY, SYGVKD. The CDR3 is 16 residues long. CDR3 residues: CAISPWAAGKTGELFF. In DNA form, the CDR3 reads TGTGCCATCAGCCCCTGGGCGGCGGGGAAGACCGGGGAGCTGTTTTTT.

The chain uses TRBV7-2 and TRBJ1-1; 8 nucleotides agree with TRBD1. Germline assignment: CDR1 SGHTA and CDR2 FQGNSA. The CDR3 totals 12 residues. Trimming took 5 bases from V and 10 from J; bases not matched to a gene: 6. CDR3 in amino acids: CASSRQGFGAFF. CDR3 DNA sequence: TGTGCCAGCAGCAGACAGGGGTTTGGAGCTTTCTTT.

The chain couples TRBV19 to TRBJ1-2, with a weak D call TRBD1 (5 bases). Germline V gene sequence: CDR1 LNHDA, CDR2 SQIVND (reference sequence). The CDR3 contains 13 residues. V gave up 5 bases and J gave up 5 bases, with 12 bases separating them. For the CDR3, the DNA is TGTGCCAGTAGTGACGGGACTTTATATGGCTACACCTTC. This sequence encodes CASSDGTLYGYTF.

A word on this clone: One junction end disagrees with the germline gene, perhaps due to a read error. Other nucleotide sequences from this sample produce the same CDR3. V gene TRBV6-5 combines with J gene TRBJ1-6, with TRBD1 as a possible D gene (6 bases). The V gene's germline CDR1 is MNHEY and CDR2 SVGAGI. This CDR3 has 13 residues. DNA for the CDR3: TGTGCCAGCAGTTTACAGGGTTATTCCCCCCTCCACTTT. Its protein product is CASSLQGYSPLHF.

The chain carries TRBV25-1 and TRBJ2-5; D may be TRBD2 (5 bases). With 2 bases removed from V and 5 bases from J, the gap between germline ends came to 15 bases. Germline V lookup: CDR1 MGHDK, CDR2 SYGVNS. The CDR3 has 15 residues. CDR3 sequence reads: CASSEAGVGGETQYF. CDR3 coding DNA: TGTGCCAGCAGTGAAGCCGGGGTAGGTGGTGAGACCCAGTACTTC.

The chain is built from TRBV7-9 and TRBJ2-7, with 7 bases lining up with TRBD1. Germline V gene data show CDR1 as SEHNR and CDR2 as FQNEAQ (reference sequence). Trimming cost V 3 bases and J 6 bases; bases outside gene matches: 8. This CDR3 has 14 residues. CDR3 DNA sequence: TGTGCCAGCAGCTTGGGGGACAGAAGGGGCGAGCAGTACTTC. It encodes CASSLGDRRGEQYF.

This chain connects TRBV5-4 to TRBJ1-5; tentative D call: TRBD1 (6 bases). CDR3 length equals 13 residues. The V and J ends lost 4 bases and 1 base respectively, with 6 bases between them. The V gene's germline CDR1 is SGHNT and CDR2 YYREEE (reference sequence). CDR3 DNA: TGTGCCAGCAGCCAGGGGAGCAATCAGCCCCAGCATTTT. This sequence encodes CASSQGSNQPQHF.